The clone carrying this T cell receptor beta chain was observed at least ten times. As yet, its antigen is unknown. Germline lookup yields CDR1 MNHNY and CDR2 SVGAGI (reference sequence). CDR3 length: 11 residues. V shed 10 bases and J shed 6 bases, with 10 bases lying between them. Extractions gave at least 6 micrograms of total RNA per sample. Next came a second PCR, run for about 6 to 12 cycles, which used a sample-barcoded 5' primer along with a J-beta primer mix. The template-switch adaptor was a 5' adaptor with 12 random nucleotides. It tagged each cDNA molecule. TCRdb re-called the 5' RACE reads with MiXCR, one entry per CDR3 protein. The table includes hundreds of thousands of distinct CDR3 sequences, roughly 31% detected once. This specimen belongs to a study of blood T cells in healthy people across ages. Study-wide results and limits: Per-million-T-cell TCR beta diversity fell roughly linearly with age.

This chain uses TRBV6-6 with TRBJ2-4, with D perhaps matching TRBD2 (5 bases). Sequences were obtained from blood. The origin of this receptor is an elderly woman in good health. The CDR3 DNA sequence: TGTGCCACAGAACGGGGAAACATTCAGTACTTC. Encoded protein: CATERGNIQYF.